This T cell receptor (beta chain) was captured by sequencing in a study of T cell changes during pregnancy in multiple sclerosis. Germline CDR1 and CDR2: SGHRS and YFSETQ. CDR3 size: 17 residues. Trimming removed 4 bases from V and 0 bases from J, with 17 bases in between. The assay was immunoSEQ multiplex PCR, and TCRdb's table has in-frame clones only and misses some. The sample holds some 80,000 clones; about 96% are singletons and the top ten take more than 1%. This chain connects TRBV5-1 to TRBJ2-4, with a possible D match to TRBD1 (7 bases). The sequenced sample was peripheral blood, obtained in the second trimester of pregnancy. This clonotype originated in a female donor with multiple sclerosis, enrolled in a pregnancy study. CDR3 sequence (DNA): TGCGCCAGCAGCGGAGGGGGCGTGAGTGGAGCCAAAAACATTCAGTACTTC. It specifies CASSGGGVSGAKNIQYF.